Shown below are 8 T cell receptor beta chains from a single sample sequenced in a study of T cell responses to AZD1222 COVID-19 vaccine. Clones were sequenced by immunoSEQ multiplex PCR, and TCRdb holds only the in-frame ones, with some missing. The table lists 150,000 or so clones, about 89% of them singletons. Sequences were derived from peripheral blood, sampled on day 0 of AZD1222 vaccination. Receptor source: an adult in good health.

The V call is TRBV6-2 or TRBV6-3, the J call TRBJ1-5; no clear D. In germline, CDR1 is MNHEY, CDR2 SVGEGT. V was clipped by 5 bases and J by 6 bases, with 17 bases between them. CDR3 length: 15 amino acids. The CDR3 here is CASSTPRGFGQPQHF. The DNA of the CDR3 is TGTGCCAGCAGTACCCCACGGGGATTCGGTCAGCCCCAGCATTTT.

The gene calls are TRBV12-5 and TRBJ2-7; D remains unclear. V lost 0 bases, J lost 3 bases, and 0 bases lay in between. The CDR3 is 11 amino acids. The germline gives CDR1 LGHNT, CDR2 FRNRAP. The CDR3 reads CASGLVYEQYF. As DNA, the CDR3 is TGTGCTAGTGGTTTGGTCTACGAGCAGTACTTC.

The chain joins TRBV7-2 to TRBJ2-4; weak D call: TRBD2 (5 bases). V lost 5 bases and J lost 5, with 13 bases in between. Germline V gives CDR1 SGHTA, CDR2 FQGNSA. This CDR3 contains 14 residues. CDR3 region: CASSALRRENIQYF. The DNA for the CDR3 is TGTGCCAGCAGCGCTCTGAGGCGGGAAAACATTCAGTACTTC.

This chain joins TRBV7-2 and TRBJ1-5, with 7 positions matching TRBD1. Germline trimming cut 0 bases from V and 1 base from J; bases unmatched to any gene: 3. The length of the CDR3 is 16 residues. Germline V gene data show CDR1 as SGHTA and CDR2 as FQGNSA. The CDR3 DNA reads TGTGCCAGCAGCTTAGCAGGGGGCAGGAGCAATCAGCCCCAGCATTTT. Its protein is CASSLAGGRSNQPQHF.

This clone was found a few times. J is TRBJ2-7 and V is TRBV30; D tentatively reads TRBD1 or TRBD2 (5 bases each). CDR3 size: 14 residues. Trimming took 3 bases from V and 4 from J, leaving 16 bases between them. The germline CDR1 and CDR2 sequences are GTSNPN and SVGIG (reference sequence). The CDR3 DNA reads as TGTGCCTGGAGAGGGATCGGGACGGGTTACGAGCAGTACTTC. It codes for CAWRGIGTGYEQYF.

The chain uses TRBV5-1 and TRBJ2-2, with D possibly being TRBD1 (5 bases). The V gene lost 6 bases and the J gene lost 1 base, with 16 bases spanning the gap. The CDR3 length is 16 residues. CDR1 SGHRS and CDR2 YFSETQ come from the germline V gene. CDR3 amino acids: CASTLQVPGNTGELFF. DNA of the CDR3: TGCGCCAGCACCCTACAGGTTCCGGGGAACACCGGGGAGCTGTTTTTT.

This chain joins TRBV6-6 and TRBJ1-2; D is undetermined. V lost 1 base and J lost 6, with 9 bases in between. CDR3 length: 13 residues. The germline V gene has CDR1 MNHNY and CDR2 SVGAGI (reference sequence). The CDR3 is CASSYLGSDGYTF. The DNA of the CDR3 is TGTGCCAGCAGTTACTTGGGTTCGGATGGCTACACCTTC.

The chain employs TRBV23-1 and TRBJ1-3; D unclear. TRBV23-1 is marked as an open reading frame, function uncertain. The CDR3 totals 11 residues. V shed 9 bases and J shed 0 bases, with 3 bases lying between them. The CDR3 nucleotides are TGCGCCAGGATCTCTGGAAACACCATATATTTT. As protein: CARISGNTIYF.